The rows below give T cell receptor beta chains drawn from one sample of a study of tumor-infiltrating lymphocytes in oesophageal squamous cell carcinoma. Each CDR3 protein gets one entry after TCRdb re-called the PCR reads with MiXCR. This table holds some 20,000 distinct CDR3 sequences, around 40% found once. Material for sequencing was normal esophageal tissue next to the tumor. These receptor sequences come from a female donor with esophageal squamous cell carcinoma. Each CDR3 is given with its conserved first and last residue. D genes are given only for firm matches. Some rows have no size entry. The others give once, few or many, or a class for an expanded clone.

>TRBV7-4|NA|TRBJ1-2|NA
TGTGCCAGCAGCTTAGTGGACTATGGCTACACCTTC
CASSLVDYGYTF
>TRBV24-1|TRBD1|TRBJ2-5|many
TGTGCCACCAGTGATTCGGACAGGGCCAGGGGGGAGACCCAGTACTTC
CATSDSDRARGETQYF
>TRBV5-6|TRBD2|TRBJ2-7|NA
TGTGCCAGCAGCCCACCGGGACTAGCGGAGTACGAGCAGTACTTC
CASSPPGLAEYEQYF
>TRBV7-3|NA|TRBJ2-1|NA
TGTGCCACCGGTAGGGATAGTTACAATGAGCAGTTCTTC
CATGRDSYNEQFF
>TRBV12-3/TRBV12-4|NA|TRBJ2-7|few
TGTGCCAGCAGACTAGAGAACTCCTACGAGCAGTACTTC
CASRLENSYEQYF
>TRBV5-1|NA|TRBJ1-5|NA
TGCGCCAGCAGCTTGGGGGTTGCGAATCAGCCCCAGCATTTT
CASSLGVANQPQHF
>TRBV11-2|NA|TRBJ2-5|NA
TGTGCCAGCAGCTTAGTGGCGGAGCGCCAAGAGACCCAGTACTTC
CASSLVAERQETQYF
>TRBV28|NA|TRBJ2-7|many
TGTGCCAGCAGTTTTCGGCGGGCCAATCGCGGGACCTACGAGCAGTACTTC
CASSFRRANRGTYEQYF
>TRBV19|NA|TRBJ1-2|NA
TGTGCCAGTAGTATGGGGCAGGACTATGGCTACACCTTC
CASSMGQDYGYTF
>TRBV7-3|TRBD2|TRBJ2-1|few
TGTGCCAGCAGCTTAATCGGACTAGCGGGAGCCAATGAGCAGTTCTTC
CASSLIGLAGANEQFF
>TRBV19|NA|TRBJ1-5|many
TGTGCCAGTAGATACACCAATCAGCCCCAGCATTTT
CASRYTNQPQHF
>TRBV6-1|NA|TRBJ2-7|many
TGTGCCAGCATATGGGGTTACGAGCAGTACTTC
CASIWGYEQYF
>TRBV6-1|TRBD1|TRBJ1-1|medium-sized
TGTGCCAGCACCAAGAGGACAGGGGTCAACACTGAAGCTTTCTTT
CASTKRTGVNTEAFF
>TRBV7-2|NA|TRBJ2-2|few
TGTGCCAGCAGCTTGCAGCAACTTACCGGGGAGCTGTTTTTT
CASSLQQLTGELFF
>TRBV12-3/TRBV12-4|NA|TRBJ2-5|once
TGTGCCAGCAGTTCCCTGCGAGAGACCCAGTACTTC
CASSSLRETQYF
>TRBV6-1|TRBD2|TRBJ2-2|NA
TGTGCCAGCAGTCCAAGACTAGCGGGCACCGGGGAGCTGTTTTTT
CASSPRLAGTGELFF
>TRBV7-9|NA|TRBJ2-7|few
TGTGCCAGCAGCTTTAAAGCCTACGAGCAGTACTTC
CASSFKAYEQYF
>TRBV7-9|TRBD2|TRBJ2-7|NA
TGTGCCAGCAGCTTATATGGCGGGAGGGCTCAATACGAGCAGTACTTC
CASSLYGGRAQYEQYF
>TRBV11-2|TRBD2|TRBJ2-5|NA
TGTGCCAGCAGCTTAAGGGATTCTAGCGGGGGCGCCGTTTTGTACTTC
CASSLRDSSGGAVLYF
>TRBV6-1|NA|TRBJ1-2|NA
TGTGCCAGCAGTACCACCAGGGTCTATGGCTACACCTTC
CASSTTRVYGYTF
>TRBV11-2|NA|TRBJ2-5|medium-sized
TGTGCCAGCAGCTTAGAGTTCCAGTCCCAAGAGACCCAGTACTTC
CASSLEFQSQETQYF
>TRBV5-1|TRBD1|TRBJ2-3|few
TGCGCCAGCAGCTCCGGACAGGGCCGGTCGAGCACAGATACGCAGTATTTT
CASSSGQGRSSTDTQYF
>TRBV14|NA|TRBJ2-5|many
TGTGCCAGCAGCCAAGAGCGGAGCAGGCAAGAGACCCAGTACTTC
CASSQERSRQETQYF
>TRBV5-4|NA|TRBJ2-1|medium-sized
TGTGCCAGCAGCCCTAACAGCTATGAGCAGTTCTTC
CASSPNSYEQFF
>TRBV24-1|NA|TRBJ2-5|NA
TGTGCCACCAGTTCAGGAGGGACCCAGTACTTC
CATSSGGTQYF
>TRBV7-2|NA|TRBJ2-2|NA
TGTGCCAGCAGCTTAGCCCCATCAGGGGGGTATCGAGTCGCCGGGGAGCTGTTTTTT
CASSLAPSGGYRVAGELFF
>TRBV7-9|NA|TRBJ2-2|many
TGTGCCAGCAGCTTAACAGGGAAGGATACCGGGGAGCTGTTTTTT
CASSLTGKDTGELFF
>TRBV7-6|NA|TRBJ2-1|NA
TGTGCCAGCAGCTCGAGACCCGATGGGGATGAGCAGTTCTTC
CASSSRPDGDEQFF
>TRBV19|NA|TRBJ2-1|many
TGTGCCAGTAGCCCTGGGGTACCCTCCTACAATGAGCAGTTCTTC
CASSPGVPSYNEQFF
>TRBV7-2|TRBD2|TRBJ2-7|NA
TGTGCCAGCAGCTTAGGGCGGGAGTCCGAGCAGTACTTC
CASSLGRESEQYF
>TRBV7-6|NA|TRBJ2-2|NA
TGTGCCAGCAGCAAGCCGATATCCGCCGCGAACACCGGGGAGCTGTTTTTT
CASSKPISAANTGELFF
>TRBV10-2|NA|TRBJ2-1|NA
TGCGCCAGCAGTCGGGTCAGCCACAATGAGCAGTTCTTC
CASSRVSHNEQFF
>TRBV6-2/TRBV6-3|TRBD1|TRBJ2-1|NA
TGTGCCAGCAGTTCCCAGGGGGACGAGCAGTTCTTC
CASSSQGDEQFF
>TRBV7-6|NA|TRBJ2-1|NA
TGTGCCAGCAGCTTAGTCCTGGGTGAGCAGTTCTTC
CASSLVLGEQFF
>TRBV5-1|NA|TRBJ2-3|NA
TGCGCCAGCAGCTTGGCCGGGAAGGGGACCGGCGGGGAGCTGTATTTT
CASSLAGKGTGGELYF
>TRBV7-6|TRBD1|TRBJ2-5|NA
TGTGCCAGCAGCTTAGGGACAGGGGCAGAGACCCAGTACTTC
CASSLGTGAETQYF
>TRBV28|NA|TRBJ1-1|few
TGTGCCAGCAGTCCGTATGCCGGGACAATGAACACTGAAGCTTTCTTT
CASSPYAGTMNTEAFF
>TRBV7-2|NA|TRBJ2-1|NA
TGTGCCAGCAGCTCACCCCTTCTTCTAGGCGGGGGCGACTCATACAATGAGCAGTTCTTC
CASSSPLLLGGGDSYNEQFF
>TRBV23-1|NA|TRBJ2-1|NA
TGCGCCAGCAGTCAGCTCAGTCCTGCCGAAAACTTACACCACTCCTACAATGAGCAGTTCTTC
CASSQLSPAENLHHSYNEQFF